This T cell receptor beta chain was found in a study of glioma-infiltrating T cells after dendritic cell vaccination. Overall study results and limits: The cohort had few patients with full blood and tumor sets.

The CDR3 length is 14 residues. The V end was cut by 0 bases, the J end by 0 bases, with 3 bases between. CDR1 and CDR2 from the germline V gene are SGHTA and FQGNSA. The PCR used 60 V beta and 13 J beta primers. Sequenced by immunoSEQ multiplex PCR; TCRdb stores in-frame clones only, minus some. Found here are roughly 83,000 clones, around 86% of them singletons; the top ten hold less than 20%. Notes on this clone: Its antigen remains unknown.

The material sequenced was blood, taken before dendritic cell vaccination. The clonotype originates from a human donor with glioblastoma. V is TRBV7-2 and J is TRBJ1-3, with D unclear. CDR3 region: CASSLASSGNTIYF. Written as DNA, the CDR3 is TGTGCCAGCAGCTTAGCCAGCTCTGGAAACACCATATATTTT.